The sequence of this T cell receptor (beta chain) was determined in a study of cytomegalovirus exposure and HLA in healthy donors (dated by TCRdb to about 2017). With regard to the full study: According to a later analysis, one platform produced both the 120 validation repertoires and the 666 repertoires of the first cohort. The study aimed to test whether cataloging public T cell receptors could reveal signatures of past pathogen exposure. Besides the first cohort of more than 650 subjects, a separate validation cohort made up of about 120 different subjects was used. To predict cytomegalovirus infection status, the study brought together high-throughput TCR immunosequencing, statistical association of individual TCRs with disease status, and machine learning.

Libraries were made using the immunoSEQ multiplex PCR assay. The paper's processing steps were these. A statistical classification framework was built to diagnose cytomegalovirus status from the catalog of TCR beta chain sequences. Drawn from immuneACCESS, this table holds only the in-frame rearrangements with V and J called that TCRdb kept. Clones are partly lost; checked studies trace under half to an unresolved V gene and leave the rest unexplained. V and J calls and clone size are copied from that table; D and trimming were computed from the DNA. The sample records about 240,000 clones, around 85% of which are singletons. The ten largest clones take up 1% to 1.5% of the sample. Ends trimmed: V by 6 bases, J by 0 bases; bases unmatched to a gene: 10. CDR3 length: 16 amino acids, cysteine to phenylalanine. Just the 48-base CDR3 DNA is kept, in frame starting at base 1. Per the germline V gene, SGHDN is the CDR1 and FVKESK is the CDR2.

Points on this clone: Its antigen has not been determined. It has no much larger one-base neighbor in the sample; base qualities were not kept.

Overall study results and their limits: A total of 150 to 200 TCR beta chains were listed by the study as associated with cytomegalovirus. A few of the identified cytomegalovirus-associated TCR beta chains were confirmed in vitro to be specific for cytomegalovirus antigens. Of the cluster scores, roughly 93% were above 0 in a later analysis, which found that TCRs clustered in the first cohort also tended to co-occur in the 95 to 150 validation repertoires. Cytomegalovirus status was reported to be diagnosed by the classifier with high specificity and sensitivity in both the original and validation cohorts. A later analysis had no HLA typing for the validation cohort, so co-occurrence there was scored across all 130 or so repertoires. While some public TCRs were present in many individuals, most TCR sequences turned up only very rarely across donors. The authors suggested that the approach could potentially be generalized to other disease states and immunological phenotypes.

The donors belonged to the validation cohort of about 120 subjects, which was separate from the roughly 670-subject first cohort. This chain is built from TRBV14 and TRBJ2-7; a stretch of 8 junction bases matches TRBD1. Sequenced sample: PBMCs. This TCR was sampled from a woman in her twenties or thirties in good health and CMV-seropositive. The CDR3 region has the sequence CASRGQEGLPSYEQYF. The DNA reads TGTGCCAGCAGGGGACAGGAAGGACTACCCTCCTACGAGCAGTACTTC.